This T cell receptor beta chain originates from a study of cytotoxic CD8 clonotypes in ibrutinib-treated CLL. At the level of the study: Fewer than 13 relapsed/refractory, roughly 16 treatment-naive; some 17 IGHV unmutated. There were, on average, about 240,000 productive templates and around 90,000 productive rearrangements per sample. Study-level results: Investigators sampled sustained-remission and progressing patients at differing times.

With respect to this clone: Its cognate antigen is unknown.

Repertoires were generated with immunoSEQ multiplex PCR, while TCRdb's copy carries only in-frame clones and drops some. The table includes some 70,000 clones, about two thirds detected once. Germline CDR1 reads SGHRS; CDR2 reads YFSETQ. The V gene lost 0 bases and the J gene lost 1 base, with 16 bases spanning the gap. This CDR3 comprises 17 residues. V usage is TRBV5-1 and J usage is TRBJ2-5, with TRBD1 as a possible D gene (6 bases). This specimen was PBMCs, taken after 12 months of ibrutinib treatment. This TCR derives from a human donor with chronic lymphocytic leukemia. The CDR3 sequence: CASSLGTGQKFQETQYF. CDR3 DNA: TGCGCCAGCAGCTTGGGGACTGGACAGAAGTTCCAAGAGACCCAGTACTTC.